Listed here is a single T cell receptor beta chain. The entry originates in a study of radiation and T cells in renal cell carcinoma. Time point here: blood 4 weeks post-SBRT, at nephrectomy. The treatment: 15 Gy SBRT to primary tumor, nephrectomy 4 weeks later. Sequencing used immunoSEQ multiplex PCR; TCRdb keeps in-frame clones, though not all of them. The sample includes around 180,000 clones, less than 90% of them seen just once. The junction had 5 bases not matched to a gene; V was cut back by 4 bases and J by 8 bases. The germline CDR1 and CDR2 sequences are SGHKS and YYEKEE (reference sequence). This CDR3 contains 12 residues.

The rearrangement links TRBV5-5 to TRBJ1-2, with 7 bases matching TRBD1. The sequence was obtained from a woman in her fifties or sixties with renal cell carcinoma. Specimen: blood, collected from a patient whose treatment included radiotherapy and nephrectomy. This CDR3 reads CASSVQGFGYTF. For the CDR3, the DNA is TGTGCCAGCAGCGTACAGGGGTTCGGCTACACCTTC.